This T cell receptor (beta chain) appears in the sequencing data of a study of T cell responses to AZD1222 COVID-19 vaccine. TCRdb keeps only in-frame clones here, not all; method: immunoSEQ multiplex PCR. Among about 130,000 clones listed, about 93% were seen once. This clone was counted a single time. What it binds is unknown. Study-wide findings and caveats: Epitopes outside B.1.351 and B.1.1.7 mutated regions reportedly drew nearly half of spike TCRs.

Germline-derived CDR1 and CDR2 are MNHEY and SMNVEV (reference sequence). With 4 bases removed from V and 4 bases from J, the gap between germline ends came to 11 bases. There are 14 residues in the CDR3. Sequencing was performed on peripheral blood, taken 28 days after the second AZD1222 dose. The clonotype originates from an adult who received the AZD1222 COVID-19 vaccine. The gene calls are TRBV27 and TRBJ1-5; D not resolved. The CDR3 loop is CASSYGRGNQPQHF. In DNA, the CDR3 is TGTGCCAGCAGTTACGGCCGCGGGAATCAGCCCCAGCATTTT.